This note documents a single T cell receptor (beta chain) sequence. The V segment lost 8 bases and the J segment 8 bases; nucleotides outside the gene matches: 13. Germline V CDR1 and CDR2: GTSNPN, SVGIG (reference sequence). This CDR3 spans 13 amino acids. This sample was taken from a study of blood T cell repertoires in COVID-19. Study-wide context: Whether acute or convalescent, the COVID-19 samples came from the United States, Italy and Spain. PBMCs, B-cell-depleted T cells, or T cells provided the cDNA or gDNA that made up the material.

As handled by the study authors: Estimates of nucleated cell counts were drawn from the amplification of reference gene primers. Only in-frame clones appear in the TCRdb table, and some are missing; sequencing was by immunoSEQ multiplex PCR. V and J calls and clone size are as listed in that table; D and trimming were resolved from the DNA. The sample holds 75,000 to 100,000 clones, around 87% seen once. The receptor comes from a woman over 75 with acute or convalescent COVID-19. The rearrangement links TRBV30 to TRBJ1-2; 8 nucleotides align to TRBD1. The sample comprised peripheral blood. Here the CDR3 reads CARRPTGAFGYTF. CDR3 in DNA: TGTGCCCGACGTCCGACAGGGGCCTTCGGCTACACCTTC.